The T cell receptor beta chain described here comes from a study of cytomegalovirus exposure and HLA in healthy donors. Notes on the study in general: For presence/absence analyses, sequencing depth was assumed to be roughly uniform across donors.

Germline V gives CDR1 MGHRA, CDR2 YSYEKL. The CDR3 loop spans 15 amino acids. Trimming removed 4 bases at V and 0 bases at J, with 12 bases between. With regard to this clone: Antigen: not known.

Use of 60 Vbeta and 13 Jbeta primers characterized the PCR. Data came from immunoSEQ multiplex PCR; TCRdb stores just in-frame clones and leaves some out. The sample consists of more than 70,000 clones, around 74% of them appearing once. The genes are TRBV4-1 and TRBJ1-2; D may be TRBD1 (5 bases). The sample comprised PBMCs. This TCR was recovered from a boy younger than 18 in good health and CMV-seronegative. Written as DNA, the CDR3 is TGCGCCAGCAGCCGGGGGGACCCAACTAACTATGGCTACACCTTC. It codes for CASSRGDPTNYGYTF.